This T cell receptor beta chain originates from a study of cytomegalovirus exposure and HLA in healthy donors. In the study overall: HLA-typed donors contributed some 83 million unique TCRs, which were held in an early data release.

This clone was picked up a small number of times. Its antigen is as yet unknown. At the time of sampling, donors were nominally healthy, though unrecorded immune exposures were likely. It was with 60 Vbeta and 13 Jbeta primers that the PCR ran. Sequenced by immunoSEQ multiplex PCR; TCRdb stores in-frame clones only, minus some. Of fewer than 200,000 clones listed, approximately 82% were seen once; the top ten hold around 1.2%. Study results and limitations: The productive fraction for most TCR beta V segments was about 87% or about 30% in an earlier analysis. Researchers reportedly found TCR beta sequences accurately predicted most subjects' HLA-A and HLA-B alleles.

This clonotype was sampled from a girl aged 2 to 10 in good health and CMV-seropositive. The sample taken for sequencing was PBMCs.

CDR3 DNA sequence: TGTGCCAGCAGGTCAGGGGACAGTAAGTTCACTGAAGCTTTCTTT. Translating gives CASRSGDSKFTEAFF. The chain has TRBV6-5 and TRBJ1-1; TRBD1 aligns across 7 bases. The CDR3 spans 15 residues. The V segment lost 6 bases and the J segment 4 bases; nucleotides outside the gene matches: 11. Per germline, CDR1 MNHEY and CDR2 SVGAGI.